The entry that follows covers one T cell receptor (beta chain) sequence. This clonotype was counted at least ten times. The antigen this receptor binds is unknown. The junction differs from germline at one of its ends, possibly a read error. Starting from 400 to 450 ng RNA, TCR libraries were constructed with the Immunoverse kit using molecular barcoded adaptors that cover the alpha/delta and beta/gamma chains. TCR library preparation was performed with the same RNA that was used for transcriptome sequencing. An Illumina HiSeq 4000 with 2 x 150 cycles was used to sequence the TCR libraries. Per the source publication's procedure: With MiXCR, TCR reads were aligned to human V, D, J and C references and assembled into CDR3 clonotypes, with quality filtering and error correction included. The tcR package in R was used to analyze clonotype counts and gene usage diversity. Raw mapping reads were checked after the RNA-seq reads had been mapped by STAR aligner version 2.5.3a onto the human GRCh37 genome. To test the effect of sequencing depth on detected clonotypes, IR-seq fastq files were randomly downsampled using Seqtk 1.3. In-frame beta chains were kept once TCRdb had trimmed the public reads at Q25 with fastp and called clones with MiXCR. Under each unique CDR3 protein, matching rows form one entry showing the most common genes and DNA. None of the V and J calls come from the authors' own analysis; TCRdb made them. This sample holds more than 100,000 distinct CDR3 sequences; 13% were observed only once. The top ten hold just under 8.5% of the sample.

This sample was included in a study of read filtering for tumor transcriptome and immune sequencing (dated by TCRdb to 2018 to 2021). Regarding the complete study: The cohort was composed of 17 male and more than twelve female patients, with a mean age of roughly 70 years and an age range of roughly 47 to 90. TCR repertoires obtained by targeted immune repertoire sequencing and by bulk whole-transcriptome sequencing performed on the same bone marrow samples were compared. One main goal was a read-filtering strategy for immune repertoire data, in particular deciding whether clonotypes backed by only one read should be removed. After DNase treatment, whole-transcriptome libraries were prepared using the TruSeq RNA Access Library Prep Kit. By revised international staging, fewer than ten patients were R-ISS I, around 15 were R-ISS II and 7 were R-ISS III. TCR-region mapped reads per sample ranged from about 4 to 10.27 million with IR-seq versus only roughly 80 to 1273 with RNA-seq.

Bone marrow was sampled from every patient at the time of active disease. Ficoll-Hypaque density gradient centrifugation was used to isolate bone marrow mononuclear cells. To remove myeloma plasma cells, the cells were labeled with CD138 magnetic microbeads on a MACS separator, and CD138-negative cells were then collected by negative selection. The purity of the isolated cells was checked by flow cytometry with CD138 antibodies on an Attune NxT. TRIzol reagent was used to extract total RNA, and a NanoDrop spectrophotometer was used to quantify the extracted RNA. Paired RNA-seq and IR-seq were performed on the CD138-negative bone marrow sample of each patient. Taken from the germline V gene (reference sequence), the CDR1 and CDR2 loops are MNHNY and SVGAGI. The CDR3 spans 12 residues, from the cysteine through the phenylalanine. Just the 36-base CDR3 DNA is kept, in frame starting at base 1. Study-wide findings and limitations: In IR-seq, single-read clonotypes were roughly 82% of clonotypes but approximately 3.5% of total reads; in RNA-seq they were over 65% of clonotypes and more than 40% of reads. Compared with RNA-seq, IR-seq captured clonotypes at much greater depth and more reliably, and a smaller IR-seq throughput was enough to identify most of the shared clonotypes. The sorted CD138-negative fraction was a mixed bone marrow immune population, not purified T cells. Removing single-read clonotypes increased the correlation between IR-seq and RNA-seq shared clonotype proportions.

The sample was a population of CD138-negative cells sorted from bone marrow. Sample cell subset or site, as interpreted from the label and publication: bone marrow mononuclear cells depleted of CD138+ plasma/myeloma cells by negative magnetic selection. This clonotype was obtained from a donor aged 40 or over with multiple myeloma. The rearranged segments are TRBV6-6 and TRBJ2-7; no D gene call is confident. The DNA is as follows: TGTGCCAGCAGTTACGATTCGGCAGAAGATAACTTC. Its protein reads: CASSYDSAEDNF.